These 7 T cell receptor beta chains originate from one sample sequenced in a study of T cells after yellow fever vaccination. TCRdb ran MiXCR on the 5' RACE reads and lists one entry per CDR3 protein. The sample lists some 600,000 distinct CDR3 sequences, 9% to 15% occurring once. Here the sequenced sample was PBMCs, taken on the day of the yellow fever booster vaccination. The source of these receptors is a man aged 25-45 years who received the YFV17D yellow fever vaccine.

This clonotype was found a few times. The chain carries TRBV23-1 and TRBJ1-4; D unclear. TRBV23-1 has ORF status, its function being uncertain. The V end was cut by 2 bases, the J end by 8 bases, with 9 bases between. The length of the CDR3 is 13 residues. The CDR3, as DNA: TGCGCCAGCAGTCAAGGTACCGAAGAAAAACTGTTTTTT. Its translation is CASSQGTEEKLFF.

This rearrangement joins TRBV12-5 to TRBJ2-7; 9 nucleotides align to TRBD2. In germline, CDR1 is LGHNT, CDR2 FRNRAP. V shed 0 bases, J shed 3 bases, and the junction held 6 bases outside the gene matches. The CDR3 totals 16 residues. This chain's CDR3 is CASGLVEGGRVYEQYF. In nucleotides, the CDR3 is TGTGCTAGTGGTTTGGTCGAAGGCGGGAGGGTCTACGAGCAGTACTTC.

J is TRBJ2-7 and V is TRBV5-1, with D possibly TRBD2 on 6 matching bases. In germline, CDR1 is SGHRS, CDR2 YFSETQ. The CDR3 covers 16 residues. Between the trimmed V and J ends, which lost 4 bases and 0 bases, there was a span of 17 bases. In DNA, the CDR3 is TGCGCCAGCAGCATTGGCTCAGCGGGTACCTCCTACGAGCAGTACTTC. Its protein product is CASSIGSAGTSYEQYF.

Only a few counts were recorded for this clonotype. The gene calls are TRBV18 and TRBJ2-3; D possibly corresponds to TRBD2 (6 bases). This CDR3 has 14 amino acids. Trimming stripped 2 bases from V and 2 bases from J, with 8 bases between. Germline CDR1 KGHSH, CDR2 LQKENI. As DNA, the CDR3 is TGTGCCAGCTCACCAGCGGGATACACAGATACGCAGTATTTT. Encoded protein: CASSPAGYTDTQYF.

This clonotype has a handful of counts. The chain employs TRBV5-4 and TRBJ2-4; D possibly matches TRBD1 or TRBD2 (5 bases each). V lost 4 bases, J lost 6 bases, and 11 bases lay in between. This CDR3 is built from 13 residues. Germline CDR1 is SGHNT and CDR2 is YYREEE (reference sequence). The DNA for the CDR3 is TGTGCCAGCAGCAGAGACAGCGGAAACATTCAGTACTTC. Amino acid sequence: CASSRDSGNIQYF.

The sample holds a few counts of this clonotype. J is TRBJ2-7 and V is TRBV12-3 or TRBV12-4; TRBD2 aligns across 11 bases. This CDR3 region has 14 residues. V trimming: 8 bases; J trimming: 6 bases; junction bases outside the gene matches: 9. The CDR3 sequence is CASLPPGLAGEQYF. For the CDR3, the DNA is TGTGCCAGCCTCCCCCCCGGACTAGCGGGCGAGCAGTACTTC.

The chain links TRBV5-1 to TRBJ2-5; D ambiguous. The CDR3 loop spans 14 amino acids. Trimming removed 3 bases at V and 1 base at J, with 10 bases between. Germline assignment: CDR1 SGHRS and CDR2 YFSETQ. CDR3 protein: CASSSETTQETQYF. The DNA of the CDR3 is TGCGCCAGCAGCTCGGAGACGACCCAAGAGACCCAGTACTTC.